This T cell receptor (beta chain) stems from a study of T cells expressing NK-cell markers. TCRdb re-called the 5' RACE reads and shows each CDR3 protein once, DNA omitted. The repertoire table contains fewer than 400,000 distinct CDR3 sequences. This CDR3 is 16 amino acids long. Germline CDR1 and CDR2: SGHTA and FQGNSA. This sequence originates from a man aged 18 to 69 in good health. This rearrangement joins TRBV7-2 to TRBJ1-3. Sequenced: blood T cells: a sorted CD56 or NKG2C T cell subset, CD4+ or CD8+ T cells, or bulk PBMC T cells (not recorded which). CDR3 sequence reads: CASSLKGPNSGNTIYF.